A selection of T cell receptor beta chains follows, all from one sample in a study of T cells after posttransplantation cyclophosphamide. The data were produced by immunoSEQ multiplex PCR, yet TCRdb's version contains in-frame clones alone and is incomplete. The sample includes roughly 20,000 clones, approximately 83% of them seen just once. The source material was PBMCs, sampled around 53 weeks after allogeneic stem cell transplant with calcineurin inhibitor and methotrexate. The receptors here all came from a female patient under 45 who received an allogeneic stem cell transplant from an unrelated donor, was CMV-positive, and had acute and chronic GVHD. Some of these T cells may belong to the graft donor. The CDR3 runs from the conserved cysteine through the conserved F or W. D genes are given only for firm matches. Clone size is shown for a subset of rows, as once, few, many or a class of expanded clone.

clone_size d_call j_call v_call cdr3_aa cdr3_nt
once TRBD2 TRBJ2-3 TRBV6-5 CASSYPGLAQDTQYF TGTGCCAGCAGTTACCCTGGACTAGCGCAAGATACGCAGTATTTT
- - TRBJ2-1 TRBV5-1 CASSLASSPSGLLRSYNEQFF TGCGCCAGCAGCTTGGCCTCTTCCCCTTCAGGTCTACTTAGGTCCTACAATGAGCAGTTCTTC
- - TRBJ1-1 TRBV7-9 CAPLRQLYRGTEAFF TGTGCCCCCCTTCGACAGCTCTATAGGGGAACTGAAGCTTTCTTT
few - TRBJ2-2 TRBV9 CASTPFGPGTGELFF TGTGCCAGCACCCCGTTCGGTCCTGGCACCGGGGAGCTGTTTTTT
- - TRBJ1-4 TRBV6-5 CASSYFGTRPEKLFF TGTGCCAGCAGTTACTTCGGGACAAGGCCTGAAAAACTGTTTTTT
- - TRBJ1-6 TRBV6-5 CASSSRSYNSPLHF TGTGCCAGCAGTAGCCGCTCCTATAATTCACCCCTCCACTTT
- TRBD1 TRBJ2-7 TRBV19 CASSTGQGIVSEQYF TGTGCCAGTAGTACAGGACAGGGTATCGTTTCCGAGCAGTACTTC
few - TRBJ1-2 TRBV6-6 CASSYRGLNYGYTF TGTGCCAGCAGTTACCGGGGTTTGAACTATGGCTACACCTTC
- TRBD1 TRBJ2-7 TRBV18 CASSPGTGLEQYF TGTGCCAGCTCACCCGGGACAGGTCTCGAGCAGTACTTC
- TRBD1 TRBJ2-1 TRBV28 CASGSQGTLNEQFF TGTGCCAGCGGATCACAGGGGACCCTCAATGAGCAGTTCTTC
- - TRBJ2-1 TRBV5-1 CASSLASSYGNEQFF TGCGCCAGCAGCTTGGCTAGCTCCTATGGGAATGAGCAGTTCTTC
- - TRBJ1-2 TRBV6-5 CASSFPTGDGYTF TGTGCCAGCAGTTTCCCGACAGGTGATGGCTACACCTTC
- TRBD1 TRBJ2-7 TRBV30 CAWSRATGFTYEQYF TGTGCCTGGAGTCGGGCGACAGGGTTTACCTACGAGCAGTACTTC
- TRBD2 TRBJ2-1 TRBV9 CASRPGGPGEQFF TGTGCCAGCAGACCGGGGGGGCCAGGCGAGCAGTTCTTC
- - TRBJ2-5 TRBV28 CASHHGETQYF TGTGCCAGCCACCACGGGGAGACCCAGTACTTC
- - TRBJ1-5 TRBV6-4 CASSVELGQPQHF TGTGCCAGCAGTGTGGAATTGGGCCAGCCCCAGCATTTT
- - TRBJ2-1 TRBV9 CASSVVGGRQFF TGTGCCAGCAGCGTAGTTGGTGGGAGGCAGTTCTTC
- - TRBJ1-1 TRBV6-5 CASSSYVVEAFF TGTGCCAGCAGTTCCTACGTTGTTGAAGCTTTCTTT
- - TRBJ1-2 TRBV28 CASSPQGDYGYTF TGTGCCAGCAGTCCTCAGGGTGACTATGGCTACACCTTC
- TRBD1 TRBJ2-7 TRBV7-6 CASSPVPQGATNEQYF TGTGCCAGCAGCCCAGTACCACAGGGGGCAACGAACGAGCAGTACTTC
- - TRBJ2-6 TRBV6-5 CASHSGANVLTF TGTGCCAGTCACTCTGGGGCCAACGTCCTGACTTTC
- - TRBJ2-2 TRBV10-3 CAISESNARVGTGELFF TGTGCCATCAGTGAGTCGAATGCCAGGGTGGGGACCGGGGAGCTGTTTTTT
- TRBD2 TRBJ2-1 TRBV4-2 CASSQQGLAGGGEQFF TGTGCCAGCAGCCAGCAGGGACTAGCGGGGGGCGGGGAGCAGTTCTTC
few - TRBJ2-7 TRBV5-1 CASSLWGPSLEQYF TGCGCCAGCAGCTTGTGGGGGCCGTCGTTGGAGCAGTACTTC
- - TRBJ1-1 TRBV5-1 CASSLSRMTGEDQAFF TGCGCCAGCAGCTTAAGCCGAATGACAGGAGAGGATCAAGCTTTCTTT